These T cell receptor beta chains were read from a single sample in a study of T cell changes during pregnancy in multiple sclerosis. Profiling relied on immunoSEQ multiplex PCR, and the TCRdb table lists in-frame clones only, not all of them. The sample records over 45,000 clones, over 80% being singletons. Sequenced here: CD4+ T cells from peripheral blood mononuclear cells, sampled in the second trimester of pregnancy. The source of these receptors is a female donor in good health, enrolled as a control in a pregnancy study. The CDR3 runs from the conserved cysteine through the conserved F or W. A D gene is named only where the DNA matches it firmly. Clone size is given for some rows only: seen once, a few or many times, or a class if the clone is expanded.

D gene | clone size | J gene | CDR3 length | V gene | CDR3 protein | CDR3 DNA
TRBD1 | - | TRBJ1-2 | 14 | TRBV5-1 | CASSSGTGGYGYTF | TGCGCCAGCAGCTCCGGGACAGGGGGCTATGGCTACACCTTC
- | - | TRBJ2-3 | 14 | TRBV7-2 | CASSLATGVDTQYF | TGTGCCAGCAGCTTAGCCACCGGGGTAGATACGCAGTATTTT
TRBD2 | - | TRBJ2-7 | 16 | TRBV11-2 | CASSPGLAGVTYEQYF | TGTGCCAGCAGCCCCGGACTAGCGGGAGTCACCTACGAGCAGTACTTC
- | - | TRBJ2-7 | 16 | TRBV7-2 | CASSPDGLRARYEQYF | TGTGCCAGCAGCCCAGACGGCCTGAGGGCGCGCTACGAGCAGTACTTC
- | - | TRBJ1-5 | 14 | TRBV28 | CASSLRQRNQPQHF | TGTGCCAGCAGTTTGAGGCAACGCAATCAGCCCCAGCATTTT
- | - | TRBJ2-1 | 16 | TRBV9 | CASSLGGDRGYNEQFF | TGTGCCAGCAGTTTAGGGGGGGACCGGGGTTACAATGAGCAGTTCTTC
- | - | TRBJ2-3 | 17 | TRBV15 | CATSRDPNVRNTDTQYF | TGTGCCACCAGCAGAGATCCCAACGTGAGGAACACAGATACGCAGTATTTT
TRBD1 | - | TRBJ1-3 | 15 | TRBV28 | CASAGTGAKGNTIYF | TGTGCCAGCGCCGGGACAGGGGCGAAGGGAAACACCATATATTTT
- | - | TRBJ2-3 | 13 | TRBV19 | CASRRGSTDTQYF | TGTGCCAGTCGGAGGGGCTCGACAGATACGCAGTATTTT
- | - | TRBJ2-1 | 16 | TRBV2 | CASSELAGASYNEQFF | TGTGCCAGCAGTGAACTGGCGGGGGCCTCCTACAATGAGCAGTTCTTC
- | - | TRBJ1-5 | 15 | TRBV18 | CASTPAGYSNQPQHF | TGTGCCAGCACTCCCGCGGGGTATAGCAATCAGCCCCAGCATTTT
- | once | TRBJ1-6 | 17 | TRBV4-3 | CASSQDGRSSYNSPLHF | TGCGCCAGCAGCCAAGACGGCCGGAGCTCCTATAATTCACCCCTCCACTTT
TRBD1 | once | TRBJ1-5 | 15 | TRBV28 | CASSSRDRAYQPQHF | TGTGCCAGCAGTTCAAGGGACAGGGCTTATCAGCCCCAGCATTTT